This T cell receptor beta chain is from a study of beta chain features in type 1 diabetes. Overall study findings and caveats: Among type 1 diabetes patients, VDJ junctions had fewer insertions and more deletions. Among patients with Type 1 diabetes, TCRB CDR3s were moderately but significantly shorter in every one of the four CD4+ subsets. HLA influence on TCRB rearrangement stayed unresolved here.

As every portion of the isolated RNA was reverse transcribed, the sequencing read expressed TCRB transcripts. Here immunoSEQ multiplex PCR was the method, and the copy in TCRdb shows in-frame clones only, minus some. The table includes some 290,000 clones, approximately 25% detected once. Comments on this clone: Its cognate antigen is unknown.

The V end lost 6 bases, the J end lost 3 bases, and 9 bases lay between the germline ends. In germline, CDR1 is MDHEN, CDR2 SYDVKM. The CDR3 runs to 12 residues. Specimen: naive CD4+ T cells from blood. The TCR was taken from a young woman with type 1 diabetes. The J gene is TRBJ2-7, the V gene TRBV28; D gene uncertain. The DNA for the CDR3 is TGTGCCAGCAGACGAGAGAACTACGAGCAGTACTTC. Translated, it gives CASRRENYEQYF.